This entry lists 27 T cell receptor beta chains sequenced from one sample in a study of blood T cell repertoires in COVID-19. Clones were sequenced by immunoSEQ multiplex PCR, and TCRdb holds only the in-frame ones, with some missing. The sample carries about 120,000 clones, roughly three quarters recorded once. The sample comprised peripheral blood. The receptors here all came from a human donor in a cohort sampled during active COVID-19.

This chain uses TRBV12-5 with TRBJ2-5, with a weak D call TRBD1 (7 bases). From germline, CDR1 is LGHNT and CDR2 FRNRAP. The CDR3 is 13 residues long. The V and J ends lost 3 bases and 5 bases respectively, with 10 bases between them. This CDR3 is CASGLGGGETQYF. In DNA, the CDR3 is TGTGCTAGTGGTTTAGGAGGGGGCGAGACCCAGTACTTC.

This chain joins TRBV2 and TRBJ1-2; tentative D call: TRBD1 (5 bases). This CDR3 spans 15 amino acids. Between the trimmed V and J ends, which lost 6 bases and 6 bases, there was a span of 20 bases. Germline CDR1 is SNHLY and CDR2 is FYNNEI. CDR3: CASREQGILVNGYTF. In DNA form, the CDR3 reads TGTGCCAGCAGAGAGCAGGGTATCTTGGTGAATGGCTACACCTTC.

V gene TRBV2 combines with J gene TRBJ1-1; D remains ambiguous. This CDR3 contains 14 residues. In germline, CDR1 is SNHLY, CDR2 FYNNEI. V was pared by 3 bases and J by 7 bases, with 15 bases between. CDR3 sequence: CASSEFEELDEAFF. CDR3 nucleotide sequence: TGTGCCAGCAGTGAGTTCGAGGAGTTGGATGAAGCTTTCTTT. Filled out from reference TRBV2 and TRBJ1-1, the complete variable domain reads EPEVTQTPSHQVTQMGQEVILRCVPISNHLYFYWYRQILGQKVEFLVSFYNNEISEKSEIFDDQFSVERPDGSNFTLKIRSTKLEDSAMYFCASSEFEELDEAFFGQGTRLTVV.

V is TRBV11-3 and J is TRBJ1-6, with 7 bases identical to TRBD1. This CDR3 spans 15 amino acids. Per the germline V gene, CDR1 is SGHNT and CDR2 is YENEEA. J was trimmed by 9 bases and V by 1 base; bases with no gene match: 6. The CDR3 bases are TGTGCCAGCAGCTTAGGGGGGACAGCATTTTCACCCCTCCACTTT. Translated, it gives CASSLGGTAFSPLHF. Variable domain in full (rest from reference TRBV11-3 and TRBJ1-6): EAGVVQSPRYKIIEKKQPVAFWCNPISGHNTLYWYLQNLGQGPELLIRYENEEAVDDSQLPKDRFSAERLKGVDSTLKIQPAELGDSAVYLCASSLGGTAFSPLHFGNGTRLTVT.

The V call is TRBV2, the J call TRBJ2-7, with D maybe TRBD1 (6 bases). The length of the CDR3 is 18 residues. Trimming stripped 7 bases from V and 4 bases from J, with 29 bases between. CDR1 is SNHLY and CDR2 is FYNNEI in the germline V gene. CDR3 residues: CASKGTPGQTPRAYEQYF. CDR3 sequence (DNA): TGTGCCAGCAAAGGGACACCGGGCCAAACCCCGCGGGCTTACGAGCAGTACTTC.

The chain has TRBV9 and TRBJ1-2; 7 nucleotides match TRBD1. V was pared by 3 bases and J by 3 bases, with 8 bases of the junction left unmatched. The CDR3 totals 15 residues. The germline V gene encodes CDR1 SGDLS and CDR2 YYNGEE. The CDR3, as DNA: TGTGCCAGCAGCGAAAACAGGGGAACCGACTATGGCTACACCTTC. It yields the protein CASSENRGTDYGYTF.

CDR3 region: CASSSAGGSYEQYF. The CDR3 DNA reads TGTGCCAGCAGTTCGGCGGGAGGGTCCTACGAGCAGTACTTC. The chain couples TRBV6-2 or TRBV6-3 to TRBJ2-7; 9 bases match TRBD2. The CDR3 loop spans 14 amino acids. V shed 4 bases and J 1 base; nucleotides not matched to a gene: 2. Germline CDR1 reads MNHEY; CDR2 reads SVGEGT.

The sample holds a few counts of this clone. This chain links TRBV11-2 with TRBJ2-1; possible D gene TRBD1, 5 bases. CDR3 size: 14 residues. CDR1 is SGHAT and CDR2 is FQNNGV in the germline V gene. V dropped 4 bases and J dropped 11 bases, with 18 bases sitting between them. The CDR3 protein is CASSSKGLIVKQFF. The CDR3 nucleotides are TGTGCCAGCAGCTCGAAGGGGCTGATAGTAAAGCAGTTCTTC.

The chain carries TRBV30 and TRBJ2-3; D may be TRBD1 (6 bases). CDR1 and CDR2 from the germline V gene are GTSNPN and SVGIG (reference sequence). Deletions cut 3 bases from V and 0 bases from J, with 10 bases between. This CDR3 region has 14 residues. CDR3 protein: CAWRGTPSTDTQYF. The CDR3 bases are TGTGCCTGGAGGGGGACACCCAGCACAGATACGCAGTATTTT.

V gene TRBV19 combines with J gene TRBJ1-5; D gene unclear. The CDR3 length is 12 residues. Germline values: CDR1 LNHDA, CDR2 SQIVND (reference sequence). V lost 7 bases, J lost 7 bases, and 11 bases lay in between. The CDR3 DNA reads as TGTGCCAGTATCGGGATAGGACAGCCCCAGCATTTT. Protein product: CASIGIGQPQHF.

This clone occurred once. The chain uses TRBV28 and TRBJ1-2; 10 nucleotides match TRBD1. V shed 4 bases and J 6 bases; nucleotides not matched to a gene: 5. This CDR3 has 14 amino acids. Per the germline V gene, CDR1 is MDHEN and CDR2 is SYDVKM. As DNA, the CDR3 is TGTGCCAGCAGTTATGGGACAGGGGCGAATGGCTACACCTTC. Its translation is CASSYGTGANGYTF.

This chain joins TRBV28 and TRBJ2-7, with D possibly being TRBD2 (5 bases). The CDR3 consists of 19 residues. Germline CDR1 MDHEN, CDR2 SYDVKM. The ends were cut back, 6 bases at V and 0 bases at J, with 27 bases in the middle. DNA for the CDR3: TGTGCCAGCAGAGCCAACCCCCTTTGGGGAGCGGAGAACTCCTACGAGCAGTACTTC. Amino acids: CASRANPLWGAENSYEQYF.

The chain carries TRBV7-2 and TRBJ1-1; D is uncertain. The CDR3 is 14 residues long. Deletions cut 5 bases from V and 5 bases from J, with 15 bases between. The germline gives CDR1 SGHTA, CDR2 FQGNSA. The chain's CDR3 is CASSIGRERTEAFF. Here the CDR3 DNA reads TGTGCCAGCAGCATTGGGCGGGAAAGGACTGAAGCTTTCTTT.

This chain links TRBV3-1 (or the pseudogene TRBV3-2) with TRBJ2-3, with TRBD2 matching 14 bases. The CDR3 loop spans 17 amino acids. Germline trimming cut 3 bases from V and 0 bases from J; bases unmatched to any gene: 2. The germline V gene has CDR1 LGHDT and CDR2 YNNKEL (reference sequence). The CDR3 nucleotides read TGTGCCAGCAGCCATGGGACTAGCGGGGGTAGCACAGATACGCAGTATTTT. As protein: CASSHGTSGGSTDTQYF.

In this sample, this clone turned up once. This chain joins TRBV7-9 and TRBJ1-1, with TRBD1 as a possible D gene (5 bases). Trimming took 5 bases from V and 3 from J, leaving 25 bases between them. CDR3 length: 18 residues. In germline, CDR1 is SEHNR, CDR2 FQNEAQ (reference sequence). As DNA, the CDR3 is TGTGCCAGCAGCGGAAGGAGGGGAGCATCAGGGTTGGACACTGAAGCTTTCTTT. It encodes CASSGRRGASGLDTEAFF.

The chain couples TRBV5-1 to TRBJ1-1, with D possibly matching TRBD1 (5 bases). This CDR3 is 14 amino acids long. Trimming shortened V by 2 bases and J by 5 bases, and 13 bases separated the two germline ends. Germline V CDR1 and CDR2: SGHRS, YFSETQ. The CDR3 nucleotides are TGCGCCAGCAGCTTCCGGACAATGTTAACTGAAGCTTTCTTT. Its protein product is CASSFRTMLTEAFF.

This clone was seen only a few times. This chain joins TRBV2 and TRBJ2-6, with D tentatively TRBD1 (6 bases). CDR1 and CDR2 (germline): SNHLY, FYNNEI. Trimming shortened V by 1 base and J by 10 bases, and 11 bases separated the two germline ends. This CDR3 comprises 14 residues. This CDR3 reads CASSEVRTVNVLTF. Written as DNA, the CDR3 is TGTGCCAGCAGTGAAGTAAGGACAGTGAACGTCCTGACTTTC.

The chain links TRBV27 to TRBJ2-7; a weak D match, TRBD1 (6 bases). This CDR3 contains 15 residues. Germline V lookup: CDR1 MNHEY, CDR2 SMNVEV (reference sequence). V lost 6 bases, J lost 0 bases, and 15 bases lay in between. The CDR3, as DNA: TGTGCCAGCAGCCTGACAGGTAGTTCCTCCTACGAGCAGTACTTC. Amino acids: CASSLTGSSSYEQYF.

CDR3 nucleotides: TGTGCCAGCAGCCTGAGTGGTCAGGGGCGGTACGGCTACACCTTC. Its translation is CASSLSGQGRYGYTF. The gene calls are TRBV6-5 and TRBJ1-2, with a possible D match to TRBD1 (6 bases). The CDR3 totals 15 residues. Looked up from germline, CDR1 is MNHEY and CDR2 is SVGAGI. V lost 6 bases and J lost 8, with 22 bases in between.

The rearrangement links TRBV30 to TRBJ2-7, with D perhaps TRBD2 (6 bases). Germline V gene lookup returns CDR1 GTSNPN and CDR2 SVGIG (reference sequence). V lost 0 bases and J lost 6, with 12 bases in between. The CDR3 contains 13 residues. In DNA form, the CDR3 reads TGTGCCTGGAGTGTAAGACACGGGGGCGAGCAGTACTTC. It specifies CAWSVRHGGEQYF.

The V and J genes are TRBV4-1 and TRBJ1-3; weak D call: TRBD1 (5 bases). The germline V and J ends were trimmed by 3 bases and 4 bases, with 13 bases remaining between them. The CDR3 runs to 15 residues. Germline loops: CDR1 MGHRA, CDR2 YSYEKL. The CDR3 bases are TGCGCCAGCAGCCACCCCCGACAGAAGGGAAACACCATATATTTT. Encoded protein: CASSHPRQKGNTIYF.

V gene TRBV11-3 combines with J gene TRBJ2-7; 9 nucleotides match TRBD1. This CDR3 is built from 15 residues. J was trimmed by 7 bases and V by 7 bases; bases with no gene match: 14. Germline values: CDR1 SGHNT, CDR2 YENEEA. CDR3 bases: TGTGCCAGCACCCCGCCCGGACAGGGGTCCCGGGAGCAGTACTTC. Its protein product is CASTPPGQGSREQYF.

V and J are TRBV5-4 and TRBJ1-1, with 7 bases aligning to TRBD1. J gave up 2 bases and V 7 bases, and 2 bases lay outside the gene matches. The V gene's germline CDR1 is SGHNT and CDR2 YYREEE (reference sequence). This CDR3 has 12 amino acids. This chain's CDR3 is CASGQDNTEAFF. The CDR3 region has the DNA TGTGCCAGCGGACAGGATAACACTGAAGCTTTCTTT.

This sequence joins TRBV11-2 and TRBJ2-7; D is possibly TRBD2 (5 bases). Trimming removed 7 bases from V and 1 base from J, with 20 bases in between. The germline V gene encodes CDR1 SGHAT and CDR2 FQNNGV. The CDR3 is 16 amino acids. The CDR3 nucleotides read TGTGCCAGCACCGAGTTAGGGCCCCCGGGGTCCTACGAGCAGTACTTC. Amino acid sequence: CASTELGPPGSYEQYF.

The V call is TRBV29-1, the J call TRBJ2-1, with 8 bases that match TRBD2. Germline V gene sequence: CDR1 SQVTM, CDR2 ANQGSEA. This CDR3 has 15 amino acids. CDR3 protein: CTGGGSGTAYNEQFF. The CDR3 DNA follows: TGCACCGGGGGGGGTAGCGGGACTGCCTACAATGAGCAGTTCTTC.

The CDR3 loop is CASSPGLEVYNEQFF. The CDR3 bases are TGTGCCAGCAGCCCGGGACTAGAAGTCTACAATGAGCAGTTCTTC. The V call is TRBV11-2, the J call TRBJ2-1; TRBD2 matches 8 bases. Losses at the gene ends were 5 bases for V and 3 bases for J; bases not matched to a gene: 6. The germline V gene encodes CDR1 SGHAT and CDR2 FQNNGV. The CDR3 runs to 15 residues.

The CDR3 loop reads CASSQPSTGQGYGYTF. CDR3 nucleotide sequence: TGCGCCAGCAGCCAGCCCTCCACCGGGCAGGGGTATGGCTACACCTTC. The chain joins TRBV4-1 to TRBJ1-2; D is perhaps TRBD1 (6 bases). The CDR3 is 16 amino acids. V was pared by 3 bases and J by 5 bases, with 19 bases between. Germline CDR1 is MGHRA and CDR2 is YSYEKL.